The next 9 T cell receptor beta chains were all read from a single sample in a study of CD8 T cells in Susac syndrome. RNA in amounts of about 0.45 to 1 ug was reverse transcribed with random hexamers. From the immunoSEQ multiplex PCR reads, TCRdb called clonotypes with MiXCR, one entry per CDR3 protein. The sample has about 120,000 distinct CDR3 sequences; around 90% are singletons. The sequenced sample was CD8+ T cells from PBMCs. These receptors were taken from a human donor in good health.

The chain couples TRBV6-6 to TRBJ1-1; D remains ambiguous. Trimming removed 6 bases from V and 3 bases from J, with 11 bases in between. Germline-derived CDR1 and CDR2 are MNHNY and SVGAGI (reference sequence). The CDR3 sequence is 13 residues long. CDR3 DNA sequence: TGTGCCAGCAGACCCCCGAGCTACACTGAAGCTTTCTTT. Its translation is CASRPPSYTEAFF.

The V and J genes are TRBV7-2 and TRBJ1-5; the D gene is possibly TRBD1 (5 bases). Between the trimmed V and J ends, which lost 4 bases and 8 bases, there was a span of 15 bases. This CDR3 has 14 amino acids. The germline gives CDR1 SGHTA, CDR2 FQGNSA. DNA of the CDR3: TGTGCCAGCAGCTCGGGACGGGGAACGGAGCCCCAGCATTTT. This gives the protein CASSSGRGTEPQHF.

This clonotype was counted a single time. V gene TRBV7-6 combines with J gene TRBJ2-7; 10 bases agree with TRBD1. Germline assignment: CDR1 SGHVS and CDR2 FNYEAQ. V shed 5 bases, J shed 7 bases, and the junction held 5 bases outside the gene matches. The CDR3 has 13 amino acids. The CDR3 sequence: CASSRGQGWEQYF. DNA for the CDR3: TGTGCCAGCAGCCGGGGACAGGGGTGGGAGCAGTACTTC. Filled out from reference TRBV7-6 and TRBJ2-7, the complete variable domain reads GAGVSQSPRYKVTKRGQDVALRCDPISGHVSLYWYRQALGQGPEFLTYFNYEAQQDKSGLPNDRFSAERPEGSISTLTIQRTEQRDSAMYRCASSRGQGWEQYFGPGTRLTVT.

The chain employs TRBV29-1 and TRBJ2-5, with D uncertain. The germline CDR1 and CDR2 sequences are SQVTM and ANQGSEA. The length of the CDR3 is 10 residues. V lost 4 bases and J lost 5, with 5 bases in between. This chain's CDR3 is CSVGSETQYF. The CDR3 bases are TGCAGCGTTGGTAGTGAGACCCAGTACTTC.

The chain employs TRBV9 and TRBJ2-1; 10 bases map to TRBD2. The CDR3 is 17 amino acids. V lost 0 bases to trimming and J lost 4 bases; unmatched junction nucleotides: 7. In germline, CDR1 is SGDLS, CDR2 YYNGEE. The CDR3 coding sequence is TGTGCCAGCAGCGTAGACCCAGCGGGGGGGCTATACAATGAGCAGTTCTTC. This translates into CASSVDPAGGLYNEQFF.

V usage is TRBV9 and J usage is TRBJ2-1; D tentatively reads TRBD1 or TRBD2 (5 bases each). This CDR3 has 15 residues. The germline V gene has CDR1 SGDLS and CDR2 YYNGEE. Trimming took 0 bases from V and 5 from J, leaving 12 bases between them. In DNA form, the CDR3 reads TGTGCCAGCAGCGTAGCAGGGACCGCAAACAATGAGCAGTTCTTC. This encodes CASSVAGTANNEQFF.

This sequence joins TRBV12-3 or TRBV12-4 and TRBJ2-5; D is unclear. The V end lost 3 bases, the J end lost 4 bases, and 9 bases lay between the germline ends. The CDR3 contains 13 residues. This CDR3 is CASSFTEGETQYF. CDR3 nucleotide sequence: TGTGCCAGCAGTTTCACGGAAGGAGAGACCCAGTACTTC.

V and J are TRBV6-6 and TRBJ2-7; no clear D. Germline V gene lookup returns CDR1 MNHNY and CDR2 SVGAGI (reference sequence). Trimming shortened V by 6 bases and J by 0 bases, and 6 bases separated the two germline ends. This CDR3 has 12 residues. The CDR3 nucleotides are TGTGCCAGCAGGACTGGCTCCTACGAGCAGTACTTC. Encoded protein: CASRTGSYEQYF.

The table lists this clonotype with a few counts. J is TRBJ1-1 and V is TRBV3-1; D is possibly TRBD1 (5 bases). Trimming stripped 3 bases from V and 5 bases from J, with 10 bases between. The CDR3 is made up of 13 amino acids. Per germline, CDR1 LGHDT and CDR2 YNNKEL (reference sequence). The CDR3 coding sequence is TGTGCCAGCAGCCATGGGGGACGGACTGAAGCTTTCTTT. It encodes CASSHGGRTEAFF.